These T cell receptor beta chains were read from a single sample in a study of regulatory T cells in long-lasting Graves disease. In TCRdb, the multiplex PCR reads were re-called with MiXCR into one record per CDR3 protein. The repertoire has about 320,000 distinct CDR3 sequences, over 15% of them found once; the top ten carry about two fifths. The sequences come from peripheral blood mononuclear cells (PBMCs), collected at new diagnosis, from a patient treated with antithyroid drugs. The receptor source for this set is a female donor with Graves disease. Both conserved end residues are part of each CDR3. Each record gives: J gene, V gene, D gene, clone size, CDR3 protein, CDR3 DNA. A D gene is named only where the DNA matches it firmly. For some rows the clone size is stated as once, few or many, or as a class when expanded; others skip it.

TRBJ2-1,TRBV2,TRBD2,many,CASSGTRGFEQFF,TGTGCCAGCAGCGGGACTAGAGGATTTGAGCAGTTCTTC
TRBJ2-7,TRBV28,TRBD2,.,CASKDPYGRYNEQYF,TGTGCCAGCAAGGACCCTTACGGGAGGTACAATGAGCAGTACTTC
TRBJ2-5,TRBV6-1,.,many,CASGLAEETQYF,TGTGCCAGCGGCTTAGCGGAAGAGACCCAGTACTTC
TRBJ2-1,TRBV3-1,.,many,CASSQDINLNEQFF,TGTGCCAGCAGCCAAGATATCAATTTGAATGAGCAGTTCTTC
TRBJ2-7,TRBV6-5,.,many,CASSYSVQGEQYF,TGTGCCAGCAGTTACTCGGTGCAGGGTGAGCAGTACTTC
TRBJ2-3,TRBV19,TRBD1,.,CASSRTPGTGGTDTQYF,TGTGCCAGTAGTAGAACACCCGGGACAGGGGGGACAGATACGCAGTATTTT
TRBJ2-7,TRBV9,TRBD2,few,CASSVGSTSGYEQYF,TGTGCCAGCAGCGTAGGGTCGACTAGCGGGTACGAGCAGTACTTC
TRBJ2-7,TRBV7-2,.,many,CASSLGSSKHSYEQYF,TGTGCCAGCAGCTTAGGATCTAGCAAACATTCCTACGAGCAGTACTTC
TRBJ1-1,TRBV18,.,many,CASSPRQTEAFF,TGTGCCAGCTCACCCCGGCAGACTGAAGCTTTCTTT
TRBJ1-4,TRBV19,.,.,CASSTDGGVNEKLFF,TGTGCCAGTAGTACCGATGGGGGAGTTAATGAAAAACTGTTTTTT
TRBJ2-3,TRBV9,TRBD2,few,CASSVGSGRMSTDTQYF,TGTGCCAGCAGCGTAGGTAGCGGGAGGATGAGCACAGATACGCAGTATTTT
TRBJ1-6,TRBV27,TRBD1,many,CASRVNLGGRGSPLHF,TGTGCCAGCAGAGTCAACTTAGGGGGCCGGGGTTCACCCCTCCACTTT
TRBJ2-1,TRBV30,.,many,CAWSVGVEQFF,TGTGCCTGGAGTGTAGGGGTCGAGCAGTTCTTC
TRBJ1-3,TRBV7-2,.,.,CASLPFGYSGNTIYF,TGTGCCAGCCTCCCCTTTGGGTACTCTGGAAACACCATATATTTT
TRBJ2-3,TRBV5-1,.,many,CASSFIPDTQYF,TGCGCCAGCAGCTTCATACCGGATACGCAGTATTTT
TRBJ2-5,TRBV3-1,.,many,CASKSWTVMGETQYF,TGTGCCAGTAAGTCCTGGACGGTCATGGGGGAGACCCAGTACTTC
TRBJ2-3,TRBV12-3/TRBV12-4,.,many,CASSWGRGGADTQYF,TGTGCCAGCAGCTGGGGGCGGGGTGGCGCAGATACGCAGTATTTT
TRBJ2-3,TRBV2,TRBD2,many,CASSVQRDSDTQYF,TGTGCCAGCAGTGTGCAGCGGGACTCAGATACGCAGTATTTT
TRBJ1-1,TRBV5-1,TRBD1,many,CASSPGQGLGTEAFF,TGCGCCAGCAGCCCGGGACAGGGATTGGGCACTGAAGCTTTCTTT
TRBJ2-3,TRBV7-9,TRBD2,many,CASSLDREGSTDTQYF,TGTGCCAGCAGCTTAGACCGGGAGGGGAGCACAGATACGCAGTATTTT
TRBJ2-1,TRBV28,TRBD1,once,CASSFEGAAYNEQFF,TGTGCCAGCAGTTTCGAGGGGGCAGCCTACAATGAGCAGTTCTTC
TRBJ2-2,TRBV4-2,.,few,CASSQDLSGDGTGELFF,TGTGCCAGCAGCCAAGATCTATCGGGAGATGGGACCGGGGAGCTGTTTTTT
TRBJ2-5,TRBV7-3,.,.,CASSLMLAETQYF,TGTGCCAGCAGCTTAATGCTAGCGGAGACCCAGTACTTC
TRBJ2-7,TRBV4-1,.,.,CASSQGTVTYEQYF,TGCGCCAGCAGCCAAGGAACGGTCACCTACGAGCAGTACTTC
TRBJ2-1,TRBV10-3,TRBD1,many,CAISDGTGRYNEQFF,TGTGCCATCAGCGACGGGACAGGGCGCTACAATGAGCAGTTCTTC
TRBJ2-2,TRBV27,.,few,CASSLSARVPGELFF,TGTGCCAGCAGTTTATCAGCCAGGGTCCCCGGGGAGCTGTTTTTT
TRBJ2-1,TRBV29-1,TRBD2,.,CSVEGLAGSNEQFF,TGCAGCGTTGAAGGGCTAGCGGGAAGTAATGAGCAGTTCTTC